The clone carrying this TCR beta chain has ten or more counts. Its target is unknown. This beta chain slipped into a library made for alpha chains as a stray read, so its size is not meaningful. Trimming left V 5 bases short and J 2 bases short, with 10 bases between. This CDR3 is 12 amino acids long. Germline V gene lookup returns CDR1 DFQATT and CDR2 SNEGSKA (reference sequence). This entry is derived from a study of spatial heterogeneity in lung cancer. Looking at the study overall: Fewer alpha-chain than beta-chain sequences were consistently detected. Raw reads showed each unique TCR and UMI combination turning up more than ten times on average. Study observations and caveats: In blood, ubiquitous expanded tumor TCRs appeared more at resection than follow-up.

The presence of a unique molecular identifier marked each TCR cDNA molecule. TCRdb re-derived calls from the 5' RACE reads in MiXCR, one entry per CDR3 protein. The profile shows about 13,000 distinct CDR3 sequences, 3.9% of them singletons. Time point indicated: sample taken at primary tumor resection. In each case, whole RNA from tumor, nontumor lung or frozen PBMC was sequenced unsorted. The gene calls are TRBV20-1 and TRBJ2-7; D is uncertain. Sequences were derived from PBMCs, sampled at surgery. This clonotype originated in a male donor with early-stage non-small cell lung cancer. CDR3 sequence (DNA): TGCAGTGCTGCGCAGTGGACCTACGAGCAGTACTTC. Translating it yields CSAAQWTYEQYF.